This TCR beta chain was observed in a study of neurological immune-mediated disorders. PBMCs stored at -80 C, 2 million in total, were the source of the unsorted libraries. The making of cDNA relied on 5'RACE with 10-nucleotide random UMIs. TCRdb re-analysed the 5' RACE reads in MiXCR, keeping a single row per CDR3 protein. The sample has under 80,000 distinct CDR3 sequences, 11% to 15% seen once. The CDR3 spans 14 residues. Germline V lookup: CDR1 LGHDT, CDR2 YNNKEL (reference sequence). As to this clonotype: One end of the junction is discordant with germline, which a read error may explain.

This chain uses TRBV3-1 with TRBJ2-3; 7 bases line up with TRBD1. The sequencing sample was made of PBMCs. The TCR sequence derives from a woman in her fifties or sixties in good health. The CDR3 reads CVSSQAQGPDTQYF. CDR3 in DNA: TGTGTCAGCAGCCAAGCACAGGGGCCAGATACGCAGTATTTT.